One and the same sample provided the 10 T cell receptor beta chains below, sequenced in a study of T cell responses to AZD1222 COVID-19 vaccine. Assay: immunoSEQ multiplex PCR; the TCRdb copy retains only in-frame clones and omits some. Of about 170,000 clones in the sample, about 88% were seen once. The sequencing here drew on peripheral blood, taken on day 0 of AZD1222 vaccination. These receptors all come from an adult in good health.

V gene TRBV10-3 combines with J gene TRBJ2-1; 12 nucleotides match TRBD1. The CDR3 is made up of 16 amino acids. Germline V gene sequence: CDR1 ENHRY, CDR2 SYGVKD. V shed 1 base and J 7 bases; nucleotides not matched to a gene: 5. The CDR3 is CAISEWGQGAGNEQFF. The CDR3 bases are TGTGCCATCAGTGAGTGGGGACAGGGGGCGGGAAATGAGCAGTTCTTC.

The rearrangement links TRBV28 to TRBJ2-7; 10 bases align to TRBD2. From germline, CDR1 is MDHEN and CDR2 SYDVKM. Germline trimming cut 5 bases from V and 0 bases from J; bases unmatched to any gene: 4. The CDR3 length is 15 residues. The CDR3 DNA reads TGTGCCAGCAGTCAAAGCGGGAGGGACTCCTACGAGCAGTACTTC. It translates to CASSQSGRDSYEQYF.

The V gene is TRBV30, the J gene TRBJ1-2; tentatively, D is TRBD1 (5 bases). The V end lost 0 bases, the J end lost 4 bases, and 9 bases lay between the germline ends. The CDR3 is 13 amino acids. Germline loops: CDR1 GTSNPN, CDR2 SVGIG (reference sequence). The CDR3 DNA reads TGTGCCTGGAGTGTAAGGGGCAGCTATGGCTACACCTTC. It is translated as CAWSVRGSYGYTF.

The rearrangement links TRBV19 to TRBJ1-2; D possibly corresponds to TRBD1 (5 bases). Trimming took off 7 bases at V and 5 bases at J, with 14 bases between the two ends. This CDR3 has 13 residues. CDR1 LNHDA and CDR2 SQIVND come from the germline V gene (reference sequence). The CDR3 loop is CASMKPGGYGYTF. Written as DNA, the CDR3 is TGTGCCAGTATGAAACCCGGGGGATATGGCTACACCTTC.

V usage is TRBV2 and J usage is TRBJ2-3; D is undetermined. Trimming shortened V by 5 bases and J by 4 bases, and 7 bases separated the two germline ends. CDR3 size: 12 residues. Germline V gives CDR1 SNHLY, CDR2 FYNNEI. In DNA form, the CDR3 reads TGTGCCAGCAGTTCACAGCCAGATACGCAGTATTTT. Its protein product is CASSSQPDTQYF.

The V gene is TRBV4-3, the J gene TRBJ2-6, with D possibly TRBD2 on 7 matching bases. CDR1 and CDR2 from the germline V gene are LGHNA and YSLEER. The CDR3 covers 17 residues. Trimming cost V 1 base and J 4 bases, with 14 bases left between them. The CDR3 bases are TGCGCCAGCAGCCAAGTGCGGGGGCTGGAAGGGGCCAACGTCCTGACTTTC. Its translation: CASSQVRGLEGANVLTF.

The J gene is TRBJ2-2, the V gene TRBV30; 7 bases fit TRBD1. The CDR3 is 14 residues long. Germline V gives CDR1 GTSNPN, CDR2 SVGIG (reference sequence). Unmatched junction bases numbered 8, after V lost 5 bases and J lost 5 bases. CDR3 bases: TGTGCCTGGGTCCTCACCAGGGGGACCGGGGAGCTGTTTTTT. It encodes CAWVLTRGTGELFF.

V is TRBV18 and J is TRBJ1-5, with 9 bases lining up with TRBD1. The V and J ends lost 3 bases and 1 base, in that order; junction bases with no gene match: 4. Germline loops: CDR1 KGHSH, CDR2 LQKENI. The length of the CDR3 is 16 residues. The CDR3 is CASSPGTGRSNQPQHF. The CDR3 nucleotides read TGTGCCAGCTCACCCGGGACAGGGCGAAGCAATCAGCCCCAGCATTTT.

V gene TRBV5-4 combines with J gene TRBJ2-1; 7 bases match TRBD2. V was clipped by 4 bases and J by 7 bases; unmatched bases: 5. The CDR3 is 13 residues long. CDR1 is SGHNT, CDR2 YYREEE, per germline (reference sequence). CDR3 bases: TGTGCCAGCAGCGGCGGGAGATCTAATGAGCAGTTCTTC. Its protein is CASSGGRSNEQFF.

The chain combines TRBV2 with TRBJ1-3; the D is unclear. The CDR3 spans 14 residues. Between the trimmed V and J ends, which lost 9 bases and 8 bases, there was a span of 20 bases. From germline, CDR1 is SNHLY and CDR2 FYNNEI. The CDR3 DNA reads TGTGCCAGTTTGACCGGTGGCCCTGGGGACACCATATATTTT. Encoded protein: CASLTGGPGDTIYF.